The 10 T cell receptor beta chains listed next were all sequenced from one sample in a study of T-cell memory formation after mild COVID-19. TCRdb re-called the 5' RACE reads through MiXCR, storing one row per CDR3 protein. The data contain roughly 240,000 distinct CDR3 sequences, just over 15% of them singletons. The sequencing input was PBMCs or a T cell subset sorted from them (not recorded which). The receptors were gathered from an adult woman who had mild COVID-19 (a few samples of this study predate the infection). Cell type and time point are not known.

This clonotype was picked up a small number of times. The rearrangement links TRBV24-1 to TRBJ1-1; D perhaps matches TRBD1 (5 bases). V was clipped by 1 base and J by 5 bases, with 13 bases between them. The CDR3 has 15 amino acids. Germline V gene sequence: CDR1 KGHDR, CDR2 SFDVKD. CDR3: CATSDLQAAGTEAFF. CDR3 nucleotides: TGTGCCACCAGTGATTTACAGGCCGCGGGGACTGAAGCTTTCTTT.

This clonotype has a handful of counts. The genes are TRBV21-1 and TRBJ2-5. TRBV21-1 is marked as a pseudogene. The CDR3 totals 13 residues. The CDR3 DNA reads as TGTGCCAGCAGCAAAGGTTTGGGGGAGACCCAGTACTTC. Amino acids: CASSKGLGETQYF.

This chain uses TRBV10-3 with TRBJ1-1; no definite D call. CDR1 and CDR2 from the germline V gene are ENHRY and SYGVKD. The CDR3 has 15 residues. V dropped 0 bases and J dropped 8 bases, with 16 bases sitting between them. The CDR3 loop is CAISESNLAAGEAFF. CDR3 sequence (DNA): TGTGCCATCAGTGAGTCAAACCTCGCCGCGGGCGAAGCTTTCTTT.

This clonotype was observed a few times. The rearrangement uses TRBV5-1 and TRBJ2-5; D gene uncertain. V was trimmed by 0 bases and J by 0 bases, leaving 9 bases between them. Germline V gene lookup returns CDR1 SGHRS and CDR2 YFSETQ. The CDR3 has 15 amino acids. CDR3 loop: CASSLGGTNQETQYF. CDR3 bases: TGCGCCAGCAGCTTGGGCGGCACCAACCAAGAGACCCAGTACTTC.

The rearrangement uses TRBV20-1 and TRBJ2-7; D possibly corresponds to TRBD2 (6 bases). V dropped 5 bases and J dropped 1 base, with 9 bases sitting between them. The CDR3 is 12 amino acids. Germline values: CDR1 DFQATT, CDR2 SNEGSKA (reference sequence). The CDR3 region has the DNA TGCAGTGCTCGTAGCGGTTCCTACGAGCAGTACTTC. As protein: CSARSGSYEQYF.

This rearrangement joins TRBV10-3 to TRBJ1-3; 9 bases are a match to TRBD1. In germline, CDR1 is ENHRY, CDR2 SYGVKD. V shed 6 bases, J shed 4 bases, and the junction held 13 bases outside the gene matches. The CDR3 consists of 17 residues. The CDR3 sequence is CAISWDRALDDGNTIYF. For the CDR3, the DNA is TGTGCCATCAGCTGGGACAGGGCACTCGATGACGGAAACACCATATATTTT.

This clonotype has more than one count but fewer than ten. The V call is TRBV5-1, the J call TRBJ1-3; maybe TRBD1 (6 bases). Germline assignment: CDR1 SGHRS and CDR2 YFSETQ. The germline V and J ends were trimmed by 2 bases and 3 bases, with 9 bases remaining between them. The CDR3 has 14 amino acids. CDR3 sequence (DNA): TGCGCCAGCAGCTTACAGGGTGATGGAAACACCATATATTTT. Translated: CASSLQGDGNTIYF.

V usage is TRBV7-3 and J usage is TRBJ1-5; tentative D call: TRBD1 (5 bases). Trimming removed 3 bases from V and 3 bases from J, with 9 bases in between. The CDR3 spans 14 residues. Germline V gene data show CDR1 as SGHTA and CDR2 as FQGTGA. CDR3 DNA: TGTGCCAGCAGCTTCGGGGGTCACAATCAGCCCCAGCATTTT. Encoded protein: CASSFGGHNQPQHF.

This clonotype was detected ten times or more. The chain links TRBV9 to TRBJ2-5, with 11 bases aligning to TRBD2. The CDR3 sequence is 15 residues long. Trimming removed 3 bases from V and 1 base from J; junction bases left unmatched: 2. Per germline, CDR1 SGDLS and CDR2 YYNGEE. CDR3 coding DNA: TGTGCCAGCAGCGGTAGCGGGGGGGTCCAAGAGACCCAGTACTTC. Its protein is CASSGSGGVQETQYF.

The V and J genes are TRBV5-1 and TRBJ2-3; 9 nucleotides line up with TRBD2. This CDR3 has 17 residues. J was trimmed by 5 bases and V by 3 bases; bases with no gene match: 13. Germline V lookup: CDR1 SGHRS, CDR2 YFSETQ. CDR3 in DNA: TGCGCCAGCAGCTGGCCGAAGGGAGCGGGAGGAATAGATACGCAGTATTTT. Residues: CASSWPKGAGGIDTQYF.